These T cell receptor beta chains were read from a single sample in a study of regulatory T cells in long-lasting Graves disease. MiXCR, run by TCRdb on the multiplex PCR reads, gives a single entry per CDR3 protein. The sample comprises about 620,000 distinct CDR3 sequences, around 15% of which are singletons, and 18% rests with the top ten. These same data were also listed under a study on T cells in Graves' hyperthyroidism and ophthalmopathy.

The sample was peripheral blood mononuclear cells (PBMCs), taken at new diagnosis, from a patient treated with antithyroid drugs. All receptors derive from a woman aged 30 to 39 with Graves disease. Both conserved end residues are part of each CDR3. A D gene is named only where the DNA matches it firmly. Clone size, where shown, is once, few, many, or a class for clones that have expanded.

j_call | clone_size | d_call | v_call | cdr3_nt | cdr3_aa
TRBJ2-2 | many | TRBD2 | TRBV6-1 | TGTGCCAGCAGGTCAAGAGCGGGAAAGTCGGAGCTGTTTTTT | CASRSRAGKSELFF
TRBJ2-6 | many | NA | TRBV27 | TGTGCCAGCAGTTTAAGGGGGTCGCTAGTCAACTCTGGGGCCAACGTCCTGACTTTC | CASSLRGSLVNSGANVLTF
TRBJ1-1 | NA | NA | TRBV5-1 | TGCGCCAGCAGCTCGCTGCGTATAGGCATGAAGAACACTGAAGCTTTCTTT | CASSSLRIGMKNTEAFF
TRBJ2-2 | many | TRBD2 | TRBV28 | TGTGCCAGCAGGCCGGGGGGAAACACCGGGGAGCTGTTTTTT | CASRPGGNTGELFF
TRBJ2-7 | many | TRBD2 | TRBV3-1 | TGTGCCAGCAGCCCGGGACTAGCGGGAACTCGGACGTACTTC | CASSPGLAGTRTYF
TRBJ2-7 | many | NA | TRBV27 | TGTGCCAGCAAAATCGGTGGCCCGGGCTACGAGCAGTACTTC | CASKIGGPGYEQYF
TRBJ1-2 | many | NA | TRBV19 | TGTGCCATAACTAGGGTCTCCTTCTATGGCTACACCTTC | CAITRVSFYGYTF
TRBJ2-1 | few | TRBD2 | TRBV14 | TGTGCCAGCAGCCAAGGCCTAGCGGGAGGGCGGAATGAGCAGTTCTTC | CASSQGLAGGRNEQFF
TRBJ2-2 | NA | NA | TRBV2 | TGTGCCAGCAGTTCACGTCGGGGCACCGGGGAGCTGTTTTTT | CASSSRRGTGELFF
TRBJ1-5 | many | TRBD1 | TRBV2 | TGTGCCAGCAGTCCTGACAGGGCAAGTCAGCCCCAGCATTTT | CASSPDRASQPQHF
TRBJ2-5 | many | NA | TRBV27 | TGTGCCAGCAGTACGCTCAGTAAATTAATAGAAGTGGAGACCCAGTACTTC | CASSTLSKLIEVETQYF
TRBJ2-3 | NA | TRBD2 | TRBV7-2 | TGTGCCAGCAGCTTCAGTAGCGGGGGGGGCACAGATACGCAGTATTTT | CASSFSSGGGTDTQYF
TRBJ1-2 | many | NA | TRBV2 | TGTGCCAGCAGTGTTATGAGGGATGGCTACACCTTC | CASSVMRDGYTF
TRBJ2-7 | NA | TRBD1 | TRBV2 | TGTGCCAGCAGCCAGACGGACAGGGGCTCCTACGAGCAGTACTTC | CASSQTDRGSYEQYF
TRBJ1-2 | few | NA | TRBV3-1 | TGTGCCAGCAGCCAAGAGGCTCTTGGGCCTGGTTGGCTCGGCTACACCTTC | CASSQEALGPGWLGYTF
TRBJ1-6 | NA | NA | TRBV2 | TGTGCCAGCAGTGAAGGGGCAGGTGATAATTCACCCCTCCACTTT | CASSEGAGDNSPLHF
TRBJ2-7 | many | TRBD1 | TRBV11-1 | TGTGCCAGCAGCCGGACGGGACAGGGATCCTACGAGCAGTACTTC | CASSRTGQGSYEQYF
TRBJ2-3 | many | TRBD1 | TRBV28 | TGTGCCAGCAGTTTATATGGACAGGGGGCTCTTAGAGATACGCAGTATTTT | CASSLYGQGALRDTQYF
TRBJ2-6 | few | NA | TRBV2 | TGTGCCAGCAGTGAGACCAACCCTGGGGCCAACGTCCTGACTTTC | CASSETNPGANVLTF
TRBJ2-7 | many | NA | TRBV28 | TGTGCCAGCAGACCCCCCACGGGGCCCTACGAGCAGTACTTC | CASRPPTGPYEQYF
TRBJ1-5 | many | NA | TRBV27 | TGTGCCAGCAGTTCCCAACTTTATCAGCCCCAGCATTTT | CASSSQLYQPQHF
TRBJ1-5 | many | NA | TRBV24-1 | TGTGCCACCAGTGACCCGAGGACAGGCAATCAGCCCCAGCATTTT | CATSDPRTGNQPQHF
TRBJ2-7 | few | TRBD2 | TRBV20-1 | TGCAGTGCCCGAGCGGGACTAGCGGTCTCAAGGGGATCGGAGTACTTC | CSARAGLAVSRGSEYF
TRBJ2-7 | many | NA | TRBV27 | TGTGCCAGCAGTTTCGGGGGACTTGCCTACGAGCAGTACTTC | CASSFGGLAYEQYF
TRBJ1-2 | NA | NA | TRBV5-1 | TGCGCCAGCAGCTTGGCCCGTTTATCCGGAACAGGCTACACCTTC | CASSLARLSGTGYTF
TRBJ2-3 | NA | TRBD1 | TRBV6-4 | TGTGCCAGCAGTGACGGGCAGGGGGTTCTGGATACGCAGTATTTT | CASSDGQGVLDTQYF
TRBJ2-5 | few | TRBD1 | TRBV5-1 | TGCGCCAGCAGCGATCCGACAGGGGGAGAGACCCAGTACTTC | CASSDPTGGETQYF
TRBJ1-1 | NA | NA | TRBV19 | TGTGCCAGTAGTTCTGGTAGGGAGGTCGCTGAAGCTTTCTTT | CASSSGREVAEAFF
TRBJ1-2 | many | TRBD1 | TRBV11-2 | TGTGCCAGCAGCTTATCAACAGGGGAGGGCTATGGCTACACCTTC | CASSLSTGEGYGYTF
TRBJ2-1 | many | NA | TRBV12-3/TRBV12-4 | TGTGCCAGCAGTTTAGCGCGGGGCTCCTACAATGAGCAGTTCTTC | CASSLARGSYNEQFF
TRBJ2-6 | few | NA | TRBV5-6 | TGTGCCAGCGCTGCCTCACCCAGGGGGGAAGCGCCTGGGGCCAACGTCCTGACTTTC | CASAASPRGEAPGANVLTF
TRBJ2-7 | many | TRBD2 | TRBV7-2 | TGTGCCAGCAGCTCGACGGGGGGGATCGAGCAGTACTTC | CASSSTGGIEQYF
TRBJ2-5 | many | NA | TRBV9 | TGTGCCAGCAGCGTACAAGGGGATCCAGAGACCCAGTACTTC | CASSVQGDPETQYF
TRBJ2-7 | few | TRBD1 | TRBV6-2/TRBV6-3 | TGTGCCAGCAGTGAAGTCACCCGGGACAGGTCTCTGTACTTC | CASSEVTRDRSLYF
TRBJ2-6 | NA | TRBD2 | TRBV19 | TGTGCCAGTCGTGTTCGAACGCTAGCGGGAACTGGGGCCAACGTCCTGACTTTC | CASRVRTLAGTGANVLTF
TRBJ2-5 | many | NA | TRBV10-3 | TGTGCCATCAGTGAGTCGAGGGTCTACCAAGAGACCCAGTACTTC | CAISESRVYQETQYF
TRBJ2-3 | few | TRBD1 | TRBV5-6 | TGTGCCAGCAGCTACGGACAGGGCGAAGATACGCAGTATTTT | CASSYGQGEDTQYF
TRBJ2-7 | NA | NA | TRBV28 | TGTGCCAGGGGTAGCGAGGGACACTCCTACGAGCAGTACTTC | CARGSEGHSYEQYF
TRBJ2-5 | many | TRBD1 | TRBV5-5 | TGTGCCAGCCACTCCCGGGACAGGGGGCCGGAGACCCAGTACTTC | CASHSRDRGPETQYF
TRBJ1-4 | NA | TRBD1 | TRBV18 | TGTGCCAGCTCACTCACAGGGGGAGAAGGTGAAAAACTGTTTTTT | CASSLTGGEGEKLFF
TRBJ1-2 | many | NA | TRBV6-1 | TGTGCCAGCAAAGTACAGGCCTATGGCTACACCTTC | CASKVQAYGYTF
TRBJ1-5 | many | TRBD1 | TRBV27 | TGTGCCAGCAGCGCCGGGACAGGGGATCAGCCCCAGCATTTT | CASSAGTGDQPQHF
TRBJ2-7 | few | NA | TRBV19 | TGTGCCAGTACTACGGGATTACGAGGGGACGAGCAGTACTTC | CASTTGLRGDEQYF
TRBJ2-3 | once | NA | TRBV5-1 | TGCGCCAGCAGCTTGGTTACTCGCCTCACAGATACGCAGTATTTT | CASSLVTRLTDTQYF
TRBJ2-5 | NA | NA | TRBV3-1 | TGTGCCAGCAGACACACAGGGTACCAAGAGACCCAGTACTTC | CASRHTGYQETQYF
TRBJ1-1 | many | TRBD1 | TRBV12-3/TRBV12-4 | TGTGCCAGCAGTTTCCGGGACAGGGGGCGTACTGAAGCTTTCTTT | CASSFRDRGRTEAFF
TRBJ1-3 | NA | NA | TRBV13 | TGTGCCAGCAGCCCCCAGACAGCACGATATGGAAACACCATATATTTT | CASSPQTARYGNTIYF
TRBJ2-2 | few | TRBD1 | TRBV3-1 | TGTGCCAGTCGTCGACAGGGGACCGGGGAGCTGTTTTTT | CASRRQGTGELFF
TRBJ1-2 | few | NA | TRBV7-9 | TGTGCCAGCAGCTTAGGGGAATCGGCTGGCTACACCTTC | CASSLGESAGYTF
TRBJ2-7 | many | NA | TRBV2 | TGTGCCAGCAGTGAACGGAGGGGCGAGCAGTACTTC | CASSERRGEQYF
TRBJ1-2 | many | NA | TRBV6-1 | TGTGCCACCACCCCTTTATCCGGGACCCCGGGATGGTATGGCTACACCTTC | CATTPLSGTPGWYGYTF
TRBJ2-2 | few | NA | TRBV20-1 | TGCAGTGCTAGAGCGGGGCGAACCGGGGAGCTGTTTTTT | CSARAGRTGELFF
TRBJ2-3 | few | TRBD2 | TRBV14 | TGTGCCAGCAGCCAACCTAGCGGGACCGCAGATACGCAGTATTTT | CASSQPSGTADTQYF
TRBJ2-7 | few | TRBD2 | TRBV7-6 | TGTGCCAGCAGCCCTTTATTTACTAGCGGGAGAGTCTACGAGCAGTACTTC | CASSPLFTSGRVYEQYF
TRBJ1-6 | many | TRBD1 | TRBV25-1 | TGTGCCAGCACGGGACAGGGTAATTCACCCCTCCACTTT | CASTGQGNSPLHF
TRBJ2-5 | few | NA | TRBV27 | TGTGCCAGCAGGGATCAGGGACTCGGAAACCCACAAGAGACCCAGTACTTC | CASRDQGLGNPQETQYF